This TCR beta chain was found in a study of T cells in Graves' hyperthyroidism and ophthalmopathy. Whole-study results and caveats: Blood shared most expanded thyroid clonotypes above 0.001.

Per germline, CDR1 LGHDT and CDR2 YNNKEL (reference sequence). This CDR3 spans 12 amino acids. TCR beta CDR3 region amplification was performed from RNA transcripts. RT-PCR in the first round (using the HTBI primer set) targeted the TCR CDR3. TCRdb fed the multiplex PCR reads into MiXCR, producing one record per CDR3 protein. The sample records 400,000 or so distinct CDR3 sequences, about 14% being singletons. For the diagnoses, clinical symptoms, serum thyroxine and TRAb, thyroid ultrasound and orbital computed tomography were used. This clonotype was counted ten times or more. Its specificity is unknown. An end of the junction differs from the germline gene, which may be a read error.

The sequencing sample was made of blood. This clonotype was obtained from a man aged 45-65 years with Graves' ophthalmopathy. V is TRBV3-1 and J is TRBJ2-7; D ambiguous. In DNA, the CDR3 is TGCGCCAGCAGCCAGAGCTCCTACGAGCAGTACTTC. This codes for CASSQSSYEQYF.